This T cell receptor beta chain was recorded in a study of blood T cell repertoires in COVID-19 (dated by TCRdb to between 2020 and 2021). Notes on the research overall: Samples covering the acute and convalescent phases of COVID-19 were provided by collaborators in the United States, Italy and Spain. The material from the prospective study consisted of cDNA or gDNA derived from T cells, B-cell-depleted T cells, or PBMCs. Subjects who had been exposed to COVID-19, were actively infected with it, or had recovered from it provided the deeply sampled blood TCRbeta repertoires that made up the dataset. The repertoires were released in a freely available public database meant as a resource for research on the immune response to SARS-CoV-2. Samples came from the ongoing ImmuneRACE study (first 160 participants) plus 1,254 subjects from 6 global collaborators. The sample metadata nearly always contained a de-identified subject ID, COVID-19 status, age in years and sex. Where HLA class I and class II types were available, the types were taken from metadata supplied by the sample provider, not from assay-based typing. What the research found in general, with its limitations: The amount of clinical and demographic metadata varied by source and participant and was provided uncurated.

The immunoSEQ Assay, a bias-controlled multiplex PCR, was used to amplify TCRbeta CDR3 regions from genomic DNA. Turning to the authors' computational methods: The number of nucleated cells in each sample was estimated from the amplification of reference gene primers within the assay. To quantify the absolute abundance of each unique TCRbeta CDR3 rearrangement, sequence reads were collapsed and filtered. Productive Simpson clonality was computed per sample as the square root of Simpson's diversity index over productive rearrangements. The table comes from immuneACCESS by way of TCRdb, which keeps in-frame sequences with V and J called. Part of the clones is missing from these tables; in studies checked, under half for an unresolved V gene and the rest for unknown reasons. V, J and clone size are those of that table, while D and trimming were read from the DNA. The sample profile shows fewer than 200,000 clones; roughly 76% of them were found once. The ten largest clones add up to approximately 9% of the sample.

Ends trimmed: V by 0 bases, J by 2 bases; bases unmatched to a gene: 8. The CDR3 sequence holds 17 residues, the cysteine and phenylalanine included. CDR3 DNA is the only sequence kept; it has 51 bases, read in frame from the first base. CDR1 and CDR2 were assigned from the germline V gene as SGHRS and YFSETQ. Each collaborating institution followed its own protocols to collect whole blood in K2EDTA tubes. For TCRbeta analysis, collaborator samples were shipped as frozen whole blood, as isolated PBMCs, or as DNA extracted from either sample type. To note about this clone: What antigen it recognizes has not been identified. Base qualities are missing; no much larger clone stands one base away.

The sequenced sample was peripheral blood. The V gene is TRBV5-1 and the J gene is TRBJ2-7; 10 of the junction bases match TRBD2. This clonotype was obtained from a woman aged 45-60 years with active or convalescent COVID-19. The encoded CDR3 is CASSLVSSGSIAYEQYF. At the DNA level, the sequence is TGCGCCAGCAGCTTGGTTTCTAGCGGGAGTATTGCCTACGAGCAGTACTTC.